This T cell receptor beta chain comes out of a study of cytomegalovirus exposure and HLA in healthy donors. A multiplex PCR was run with 60 Vbeta primers and 13 Jbeta primers. Some clones are missing from TCRdb's copy, which holds only in-frame ones; the method was immunoSEQ multiplex PCR. This table holds 150,000 to 200,000 clones, around 81% found once. CDR1 and CDR2 from the germline V gene are SQVTM and ANQGSEA. CDR3 length: 12 residues. The sequencing input was PBMCs. The source is a young man in good health and CMV-seronegative. The rearrangement uses TRBV29-1 and TRBJ2-5; weak D call: TRBD1 (5 bases). The J call may be wrong; the DNA end is better matched by TRBJ2-7. Written as DNA, the CDR3 is TGCAGCGTTGTGTCAGGGTCCTACGAGCAGTACTTC. It specifies CSVVSGSYEQYF.